The 14 T cell receptor beta chains in this list originate from one sample, sequenced in a study of cytomegalovirus exposure and HLA in healthy donors. The study ran its PCR with 60 Vbeta and 13 Jbeta primers. Data came from immunoSEQ multiplex PCR; TCRdb stores just in-frame clones and leaves some out. The table shows about 120,000 clones, with 75% occurring only once. The specimen was PBMCs. The receptor set was obtained from a woman aged 50 to 60 in good health and CMV-seronegative.

This clone was counted only a few times. The chain joins TRBV5-4 to TRBJ2-3; 12 nucleotides line up with TRBD2. The V gene's germline CDR1 is SGHNT and CDR2 YYREEE (reference sequence). This CDR3 has 14 amino acids. V was clipped by 0 bases and J by 13 bases; unmatched bases: 6. The CDR3 sequence: CASSLGLAGEVEYF. For the CDR3, the DNA is TGTGCCAGCAGCTTGGGACTAGCGGGAGAGGTGGAGTATTTT.

This chain connects TRBV11-1 to TRBJ2-3, with D possibly matching TRBD2 (6 bases). CDR1 is SGHAT, CDR2 FQDESV, per germline (reference sequence). V lost 1 base and J 4 bases, leaving 15 bases between the germline ends. This CDR3 is 16 amino acids long. This chain's CDR3 is CASSLVLGLPPDTQYF. For the CDR3, the DNA is TGTGCCAGCAGCTTAGTCTTAGGACTACCCCCAGATACGCAGTATTTT. Full variable domain (missing parts from reference TRBV11-1 and TRBJ2-3): EAEVAQSPRYKITEKSQAVAFWCDPISGHATLYWYRQILGQGPELLVQFQDESVVDDSQLPKDRFSAERLKGVDSTLKIQPAELGDSAMYLCASSLVLGLPPDTQYFGPGTRLTVL.

This clone was counted once. The chain's CDR3 is CASSPGLAGGLEQFF. CDR3 DNA sequence: TGTGCCAGCAGCCCTGGACTAGCCGGAGGCCTTGAGCAGTTCTTC. The chain carries TRBV7-7 and TRBJ2-1, with TRBD2 matching 8 bases. With 5 bases clipped from V and 9 bases from J, the junction kept 12 bases outside the gene matches. The CDR3 runs to 15 residues. CDR1 is SSHAT and CDR2 is FNYEAQ in the germline V gene (reference sequence).

The chain carries TRBV28 and TRBJ1-5, with D tentatively TRBD1 (6 bases). V gave up 6 bases and J gave up 6 bases, with 18 bases separating them. The CDR3 spans 15 residues. The germline CDR1 and CDR2 sequences are MDHEN and SYDVKM. CDR3 bases: TGTGCCAGCAGCATGTCGTCAGGGGTCGCTCAGCCCCAGCATTTT. Residues: CASSMSSGVAQPQHF.

The chain uses TRBV7-2 and TRBJ2-1, with D tentatively TRBD1 (6 bases). Germline V gene data show CDR1 as SGHTA and CDR2 as FQGNSA. V was pared by 1 base and J by 8 bases, with 12 bases between. This CDR3 region has 14 residues. This CDR3 is CASSLETGSDEQFF. The CDR3 coding sequence is TGTGCCAGCAGCTTAGAGACAGGCTCCGATGAGCAGTTCTTC.

The chain is built from TRBV6-6 and TRBJ2-7; D is perhaps TRBD1 (6 bases). CDR1 is MNHNY, CDR2 SVGAGI, per germline (reference sequence). Trimming cost V 5 bases and J 2 bases, with 10 bases left between them. The CDR3 is 13 amino acids. The CDR3 DNA reads as TGTGCCAGCAGTCAACAGGGTACCTACGAGCAGTACTTC. Its protein is CASSQQGTYEQYF.

Points on this clone: One junction end disagrees with the germline gene, perhaps due to a read error. This sequence joins TRBV7-9 and TRBJ2-7, with D possibly being TRBD2 (5 bases). Germline loops: CDR1 SEHNR, CDR2 FQNEAQ (reference sequence). The length of the CDR3 is 12 residues. The CDR3 reads CSSSLEVYEQYF. The CDR3 nucleotides read TGTTCCAGCAGCTTGGAGGTCTACGAGCAGTACTTC.

This clone was counted between two and nine times. The V and J genes are TRBV5-1 and TRBJ2-5; 9 bases match TRBD1. The CDR3 runs 12 residues. Germline CDR1 and CDR2: SGHRS and YFSETQ. The junction had 1 base not matched to a gene; V was cut back by 6 bases and J by 4 bases. CDR3 amino acids: CASTTGGETQYF. The CDR3 DNA sequence: TGCGCCAGCACGACAGGGGGAGAGACCCAGTACTTC.

This chain links TRBV7-2 with TRBJ1-1, with no clear D. CDR1 and CDR2 from the germline V gene are SGHTA and FQGNSA. This CDR3 spans 12 amino acids. Trimming removed 3 bases at V and 3 bases at J, with 5 bases between. In DNA, the CDR3 is TGTGCCAGCAGCTTTTCGGACACTGAAGCTTTCTTT. Its translation: CASSFSDTEAFF.

This clone was seen a single time. The J gene is TRBJ1-1, the V gene TRBV9, with D tentatively TRBD1 (5 bases). The CDR3 contains 17 residues. CDR1 is SGDLS, CDR2 YYNGEE, per germline. Trimming took 1 base from V and 1 from J, leaving 17 bases between them. CDR3 amino acids: CASSVYNPGGANTEAFF. In nucleotides, the CDR3 is TGTGCCAGCAGCGTATATAACCCGGGGGGAGCGAACACTGAAGCTTTCTTT.

DNA for the CDR3: TGTGCCAGTAGTGAGGTCAGGGCAGATACGCAGTATTTT. It is translated as CASSEVRADTQYF. The chain joins TRBV19 to TRBJ2-3; the D gene is possibly TRBD1 (5 bases). The germline gives CDR1 LNHDA, CDR2 SQIVND (reference sequence). Trimming pared 5 bases from V and 4 bases from J, leaving 10 bases between. The CDR3 covers 13 residues. Looking up the rest from reference TRBV19 and TRBJ2-3 gives the full variable domain: DGGITQSPKYLFRKEGQNVTLSCEQNLNHDAMYWYRQDPGQGLRLIYYSQIVNDFQKGDIAEGYSVSREKKESFPLTVTSAQKNPTAFYLCASSEVRADTQYFGPGTRLTVL.

The rearrangement links TRBV7-3 to TRBJ2-5; TRBD2 agrees at 13 bases. Per the germline V gene, CDR1 is SGHTA and CDR2 is FQGTGA. The CDR3 length is 15 residues. V was clipped by 4 bases and J by 5 bases; unmatched bases: 4. This CDR3 is CASSSGTSGMETQYF. The CDR3 nucleotides are TGTGCCAGCAGCTCCGGGACTAGCGGGATGGAGACCCAGTACTTC.

The V call is TRBV29-1, the J call TRBJ2-1; the match to TRBD2 covers 13 bases. The CDR3 covers 18 residues. The J segment lost 9 bases and the V segment lost 7 bases, leaving 21 bases of the junction unmatched. The germline V gene has CDR1 SQVTM and CDR2 ANQGSEA. CDR3 sequence: CSAVLVGTTSGRPGEQFF. DNA for the CDR3: TGCAGCGCCGTTCTGGTGGGGACGACTAGCGGGAGGCCAGGTGAGCAGTTCTTC.

The chain uses TRBV27 and TRBJ1-1; possibly TRBD1 for D (6 bases). The CDR3 is made up of 13 amino acids. From germline, CDR1 is MNHEY and CDR2 SMNVEV (reference sequence). Trimming left V 5 bases short and J 8 bases short, with 15 bases between. The DNA for the CDR3 is TGTGCCAGCAGTCTATTGAAGACAGGAGAAGCTTTCTTT. Residues: CASSLLKTGEAFF.